Listed below are T cell receptor beta chains from one sample, sequenced in a study of radiotherapy plus CTLA-4 blockade in lung cancer. Assay: immunoSEQ multiplex PCR; the TCRdb copy retains only in-frame clones and omits some. The sample has approximately 110,000 clones, over 65% seen once. The input for sequencing was peripheral blood, taken from a patient treated with radiotherapy plus ipilimumab. The origin of the receptors is a human donor with non-small cell lung cancer that progressed on radiotherapy plus ipilimumab. Some clones in this sample may be carry-over from other donors' samples. Each CDR3 is given with its conserved first and last residue. The order of the fields is J gene, D gene, clone size, V gene, CDR3 length, CDR3 protein, CDR3 DNA. A D gene is named only where the DNA matches it firmly. Size is omitted from some rows. Given values are once, few, many or a class for expanded clones.

>TRBJ2-7|TRBD1|NA|TRBV5-1|19
CASSLVGDSSGPSSYEQYF
TGCGCCAGCAGCTTGGTTGGGGACAGCTCAGGCCCCTCCTCCTACGAGCAGTACTTC
>TRBJ2-1|TRBD2|NA|TRBV27|19
CASSLTGLAGVTRDNEQFF
TGTGCCAGCAGTTTAACGGGCCTAGCGGGGGTCACACGGGACAATGAGCAGTTCTTC
>TRBJ2-1|TRBD1|NA|TRBV11-3|16
CASSLAGTVSYNEQFF
TGTGCCAGCAGCCTTGCCGGGACAGTTTCCTACAATGAGCAGTTCTTC
>TRBJ2-5|TRBD1|NA|TRBV7-3|14
CASSRAGGIETQYF
TGTGCCAGCAGTAGAGCAGGGGGCATCGAGACCCAGTACTTC
>TRBJ1-1|NA|NA|TRBV11-2|12
CASSLRGTEAFF
TGTGCCAGCAGCTTAAGGGGCACTGAAGCTTTCTTT
>TRBJ1-4|NA|NA|TRBV29-1|12
CSVEEQGEKLFF
TGCAGCGTTGAAGAACAGGGTGAAAAACTGTTTTTT
>TRBJ2-2|NA|NA|TRBV7-9|14
CASSFGSFTGELFF
TGTGCCAGCAGCTTTGGCAGCTTCACCGGGGAGCTGTTTTTT
>TRBJ2-1|NA|once|TRBV7-2|16
CASSLGASTHYNEQFF
TGTGCCAGCAGCTTAGGCGCTAGCACCCATTACAATGAGCAGTTCTTC
>TRBJ1-1|TRBD1|NA|TRBV14|14
CASSLTAGGSEAFF
TGTGCCAGCAGCCTAACTGCAGGGGGTTCTGAAGCTTTCTTT
>TRBJ2-3|TRBD2|NA|TRBV7-2|14
CASSSSGGTDTQYF
TGTGCCAGCAGCTCTAGCGGGGGGACAGATACGCAGTATTTT
>TRBJ1-2|NA|NA|TRBV7-2|15
CASSWLSGGGYGYTF
TGTGCCAGCAGCTGGCTTAGCGGGGGCGGGTATGGCTACACCTTC
>TRBJ2-1|TRBD1|NA|TRBV6-5|15
CASSYQGESYNEQFF
TGTGCCAGCAGTTACCAGGGGGAGTCCTACAATGAGCAGTTCTTC